These 15 T cell receptor beta chains share one sample of origin, sequenced in a study of T-cell memory formation after mild COVID-19. MiXCR, applied by TCRdb to the 5' RACE reads, yields one record per CDR3 protein. The sample lists 390,000 or so distinct CDR3 sequences; roughly 15% were seen once. Sequenced input: PBMCs or a T cell subset sorted from them (not recorded which). Receptors originate from a man younger than 35 who had mild COVID-19 (a few samples of this study predate the infection). Cell type and time point are not known.

This clonotype was seen more than once but under ten times. The gene calls are TRBV5-1 and TRBJ2-6, with 9 bases fitting TRBD2. The CDR3 length is 17 residues. Germline V gene lookup returns CDR1 SGHRS and CDR2 YFSETQ. The V gene end was trimmed by 4 bases and the J gene end by 1 base; junction bases not matched to a gene: 6. The CDR3 region is CASSLGTSSSGANVLTF. The CDR3 DNA sequence: TGCGCCAGCAGCCTAGGGACTAGCTCGTCTGGGGCCAACGTCCTGACTTTC.

This sequence joins TRBV4-3 and TRBJ1-4; the D gene is possibly TRBD1 (5 bases). CDR3 length: 15 residues. Germline assignment: CDR1 LGHNA and CDR2 YSLEER. The V gene lost 0 bases and the J gene lost 8 bases, with 13 bases spanning the gap. The CDR3 bases are TGCGCCAGCAGCCAAGATCGGACACCGGGGGAAAAACTGTTTTTT. Amino acids: CASSQDRTPGEKLFF.

DNA for the CDR3: TGCAGTGCTGCGGACTACAATGAGCAGTTCTTC. Its protein product is CSAADYNEQFF. The rearrangement links TRBV20-1 to TRBJ2-1; D uncertain. The germline V and J ends were trimmed by 5 bases and 3 bases, with 5 bases remaining between them. The CDR3 runs 11 residues. CDR1 is DFQATT, CDR2 SNEGSKA, per germline (reference sequence).

This clonotype appeared a few times. The rearrangement uses TRBV21-1 and TRBJ1-1; the table's TRBD1 call for D was not verified on the DNA. TRBV21-1 is a recognized pseudogene. The CDR3 is made up of 19 amino acids. The CDR3 reads CASSKEGLKGGGMYTEAFF. CDR3 DNA sequence: TGTGCCAGCAGCAAAGAGGGACTTAAAGGAGGGGGCATGTACACTGAAGCTTTCTTT.

This clonotype was seen a few times. The J gene is TRBJ2-2, the V gene TRBV7-2; 7 bases map to TRBD2. The junction had 12 bases not matched to a gene; V was cut back by 6 bases and J by 5 bases. The CDR3 spans 16 residues. Germline lookup yields CDR1 SGHTA and CDR2 FQGNSA. For the CDR3, the DNA is TGTGCCAGCAGGGTAACTAGCGCCGCGGGGACCGGGGAGCTGTTTTTT. Translated, it gives CASRVTSAAGTGELFF.

This clonotype was counted a few times. The rearrangement joins TRBV7-6 to TRBJ2-1; 7 bases fit TRBD2. The CDR3 runs to 15 residues. Germline lookup yields CDR1 SGHVS and CDR2 FNYEAQ. V shed 5 bases, J shed 0 bases, and the junction held 4 bases outside the gene matches. The CDR3 coding sequence is TGTGCCAGCAGCCGCCGGACTAGCTCCTACAATGAGCAGTTCTTC. It encodes CASSRRTSSYNEQFF.

V usage is TRBV5-1 and J usage is TRBJ2-2; no firm D call. The CDR3 spans 16 residues. Trimming took 4 bases from V and 2 from J, leaving 15 bases between them. Germline values: CDR1 SGHRS, CDR2 YFSETQ. CDR3 nucleotides: TGCGCCAGCAGCGTTCCCCGGGCCTCAAACACCGGGGAGCTGTTTTTT. It yields the protein CASSVPRASNTGELFF.

This rearrangement joins TRBV5-1 to TRBJ2-2, with TRBD1 as a possible D gene (5 bases). This CDR3 contains 14 residues. V was pared by 2 bases and J by 2 bases, with 7 bases between. Germline V gives CDR1 SGHRS, CDR2 YFSETQ. The CDR3, as DNA: TGCGCCAGCAGCTTCAGGGATAACACCGGGGAGCTGTTTTTT. It translates to CASSFRDNTGELFF.

This clonotype was detected many times. The V call is TRBV4-1, the J call TRBJ2-1; D is uncertain. Trimming cost V 4 bases and J 4 bases, with 17 bases left between them. The CDR3 is made up of 16 amino acids. CDR1 and CDR2 (germline): MGHRA, YSYEKL. The CDR3, as DNA: TGCGCCAGCAGCCCTTTAATCCAGCCGCGGTACAATGAGCAGTTCTTC. It encodes CASSPLIQPRYNEQFF.

This clonotype was found a few times. This sequence joins TRBV12-3 or TRBV12-4 and TRBJ2-5; TRBD2 matches 7 bases. The CDR3 runs to 15 residues. Trimming took 3 bases from V and 0 from J; bases not matched to a gene: 4. CDR3 in amino acids: CASSFAGLNQETQYF. CDR3 in DNA: TGTGCCAGCAGTTTTGCGGGACTAAACCAAGAGACCCAGTACTTC.

V usage is TRBV18 and J usage is TRBJ1-1; D perhaps matches TRBD1 (5 bases). From germline, CDR1 is KGHSH and CDR2 LQKENI. The V and J ends lost 3 bases and 7 bases respectively, with 9 bases between them. This CDR3 is built from 12 residues. CDR3 region: CASSPRVDEAFF. In nucleotides, the CDR3 is TGTGCCAGCTCACCCAGGGTTGATGAAGCTTTCTTT.

In its sample, this clonotype was seen a few times. V usage is TRBV7-2 and J usage is TRBJ1-2, with 12 bases aligning to TRBD1. Unmatched junction bases numbered 7, after V lost 3 bases and J lost 2 bases. Germline V gene data show CDR1 as SGHTA and CDR2 as FQGNSA. This CDR3 has 17 residues. The CDR3 coding sequence is TGTGCCAGCAGCTTTACCAGGGACAGGGGGCGAAACTATGGCTACACCTTC. Its translation: CASSFTRDRGRNYGYTF.

The chain links TRBV24-1 to TRBJ2-3; D may be TRBD1 or TRBD2 (5 bases each). Germline CDR1 and CDR2: KGHDR and SFDVKD. Trimming cost V 4 bases and J 3 bases, with 28 bases left between them. The CDR3 covers 20 residues. CDR3 DNA: TGTGCCACCAGTGAACCTCAGGGTTGGGGGATCAGCGGTGGGACAGATACGCAGTATTTT. Amino acids: CATSEPQGWGISGGTDTQYF.

This rearrangement joins TRBV4-3 to TRBJ2-3; D is uncertain. Germline V CDR1 and CDR2: LGHNA, YSLEER. Between the trimmed V and J ends, which lost 0 bases and 4 bases, there was a span of 17 bases. The length of the CDR3 is 17 residues. The CDR3 nucleotides are TGCGCCAGCAGCCAAGATGTCGGCCTAATCCCCCCAGATACGCAGTATTTT. It yields the protein CASSQDVGLIPPDTQYF.

The table lists this clonotype with a count of one. The chain links TRBV28 to TRBJ2-3; D might be TRBD1 (5 bases). Germline V gene sequence: CDR1 MDHEN, CDR2 SYDVKM. V was trimmed by 6 bases and J by 6 bases, leaving 13 bases between them. The CDR3 sequence is 13 residues long. CDR3 region: CASRRTSLDTQYF. Here the CDR3 DNA reads TGTGCCAGCAGACGGACATCCCTGGATACGCAGTATTTT.